The 29 T cell receptor beta chains below were found in one sample sequenced in a study of T cell responses to AZD1222 COVID-19 vaccine. Generated by immunoSEQ multiplex PCR, the TCRdb table keeps only in-frame clones and is missing some. The sample lists some 110,000 clones, 90% seen once, with under 8.5% in the top ten. Sequences were derived from peripheral blood, sampled 28 days after the second AZD1222 dose. All receptors derive from an adult who received the AZD1222 COVID-19 vaccine.

The J gene is TRBJ1-2, the V gene TRBV6-5; no firm D call. The CDR3 sequence is 16 residues long. V was clipped by 2 bases and J by 5 bases, with 18 bases between them. The germline CDR1 and CDR2 sequences are MNHEY and SVGAGI. CDR3 sequence: CASSYGLGLRPYGYTF. For the CDR3, the DNA is TGTGCCAGCAGTTACGGGCTGGGTCTCCGTCCTTATGGCTACACCTTC.

The V gene is TRBV30, the J gene TRBJ2-5; 7 nucleotides agree with TRBD1. V lost 7 bases, J lost 5 bases, and 10 bases stayed unmatched. CDR3 length: 13 residues. From germline, CDR1 is GTSNPN and CDR2 SVGIG (reference sequence). The chain's CDR3 is CAYDPGQFETQYF. DNA for the CDR3: TGTGCCTACGACCCGGGACAGTTCGAGACCCAGTACTTC.

The chain links TRBV4-1 to TRBJ2-7, with D uncertain. This CDR3 contains 12 residues. CDR1 and CDR2 from the germline V gene are MGHRA and YSYEKL. V shed 0 bases and J shed 6 bases, with 6 bases lying between them. CDR3 residues: CASSQEGSEQYF. The CDR3 DNA reads TGCGCCAGCAGCCAAGAGGGCTCCGAGCAGTACTTC.

The chain is built from TRBV5-6 and TRBJ1-2; possibly TRBD1 for D (5 bases). V gave up 3 bases and J gave up 5 bases, with 11 bases separating them. The germline V gene has CDR1 SGHDT and CDR2 YYEEEE. This CDR3 has 13 residues. The CDR3, as DNA: TGTGCCAGCAGCTCCTGGGGGGTATATGGCTACACCTTC. Translation gives CASSSWGVYGYTF.

This chain links TRBV18 with TRBJ2-5, with D uncertain. The germline V gene has CDR1 KGHSH and CDR2 LQKENI. The CDR3 extends over 14 amino acids. The V end was cut by 2 bases, the J end by 3 bases, with 10 bases between. The CDR3 nucleotides are TGTGCCAGCTCACCAGGGTTAGGAAAAGAGACCCAGTACTTC. Translating it yields CASSPGLGKETQYF.

The rearrangement links TRBV7-2 to TRBJ2-1, with TRBD2 matching 7 bases. Germline V gene lookup returns CDR1 SGHTA and CDR2 FQGNSA. V gave up 6 bases and J gave up 4 bases; unmatched junction bases: 12. The CDR3 has 16 residues. CDR3 protein: CASSPPPGLTYNEQFF. CDR3 coding DNA: TGTGCCAGCAGTCCCCCACCGGGACTAACATACAATGAGCAGTTCTTC.

The chain links TRBV7-2 to TRBJ2-7; a weak D match, TRBD2 (5 bases). V was trimmed by 5 bases and J by 0 bases, leaving 17 bases between them. The CDR3 has 16 residues. The germline gives CDR1 SGHTA, CDR2 FQGNSA. CDR3 nucleotides: TGTGCCAGCAGCCACCAACTAGGATCGGGCTCCTACGAGCAGTACTTC. Amino acid sequence: CASSHQLGSGSYEQYF. The complete variable domain, with remaining parts taken from reference TRBV7-2 and TRBJ2-7, reads GAGVSQSPSNKVTEKGKDVELRCDPISGHTALYWYRQSLGQGLEFLIYFQGNSAPDKSGLPSDRFSAERTGGSVSTLTIQRTQQEDSAVYLCASSHQLGSGSYEQYFGPGTRLTVT.

The CDR3 protein is CASSLATTGGRETQYF. CDR3 bases: TGTGCCAGCAGCTTAGCTACGACAGGGGGCCGGGAGACCCAGTACTTC. The rearrangement joins TRBV7-9 to TRBJ2-5; 10 bases agree with TRBD1. Germline V gene sequence: CDR1 SEHNR, CDR2 FQNEAQ (reference sequence). The junction had 6 bases not matched to a gene; V was cut back by 0 bases and J by 5 bases. The CDR3 sequence is 16 residues long.

The gene calls are TRBV7-9 and TRBJ2-5; 10 bases map to TRBD1. Trimming took 5 bases from V and 5 from J; bases not matched to a gene: 8. Germline CDR1 is SEHNR and CDR2 is FQNEAQ (reference sequence). The CDR3 is 15 residues long. In DNA, the CDR3 is TGTGCCAGCAGCCTGGGACAGGGGACCTGGGAGACCCAGTACTTC. Encoded protein: CASSLGQGTWETQYF.

The chain combines TRBV7-8 with TRBJ1-2, with TRBD1 as a possible D gene (5 bases). CDR3 length: 15 amino acids. Germline assignment: CDR1 SGHVS and CDR2 FQNEAQ. V lost 6 bases to trimming and J lost 0 bases, with 14 bases between them. The DNA for the CDR3 is TGTGCCAGCAGTCCGGGGGACTTAGCTAACTATGGCTACACCTTC. Encoded protein: CASSPGDLANYGYTF. Full variable domain (outside the CDR3, taken from reference TRBV7-8 and TRBJ1-2): GAGVSQSPRYKVAKRGQDVALRCDPISGHVSLFWYQQALGQGPEFLTYFQNEAQLDKSGLPSDRFFAERPEGSVSTLKIQRTQQEDSAVYLCASSPGDLANYGYTFGSGTRLTVV.

The J gene is TRBJ2-1, the V gene TRBV3-1 (or the pseudogene TRBV3-2); 11 bases agree with TRBD2. The CDR3 is made up of 16 amino acids. Germline trimming cut 0 bases from V and 4 bases from J; bases unmatched to any gene: 2. Germline loops: CDR1 LGHDT, CDR2 YNNKEL (reference sequence). The CDR3 loop reads CASSQDLAGGYNEQFF. CDR3 coding DNA: TGTGCCAGCAGCCAAGATCTAGCGGGGGGTTACAATGAGCAGTTCTTC.

This clone showed up just once. V gene TRBV6-1 combines with J gene TRBJ2-1; D not resolved. The CDR3 covers 16 residues. Trimming took off 4 bases at V and 2 bases at J, with 15 bases between the two ends. Germline CDR1 reads MNHNS; CDR2 reads SASEGT. CDR3 sequence reads: CASSGQPETPYNEQFF. The CDR3 coding sequence is TGTGCCAGCAGTGGCCAGCCAGAAACGCCCTACAATGAGCAGTTCTTC.

The chain employs TRBV6-5 and TRBJ1-4; D not resolved. The CDR3 covers 16 residues. The germline gives CDR1 MNHEY, CDR2 SVGAGI. Between the trimmed V and J ends, which lost 3 bases and 2 bases, there was a span of 13 bases. This chain's CDR3 is CASSYSGLRTNEKLFF. The CDR3 coding sequence is TGTGCCAGCAGTTATTCGGGGTTAAGGACTAATGAAAAACTGTTTTTT.

J is TRBJ1-5 and V is TRBV23-1, with 9 bases lining up with TRBD1. TRBV23-1 is an ORF, with its function uncertain. CDR3 length: 18 residues. The V gene end was trimmed by 0 bases and the J gene end by 0 bases; junction bases not matched to a gene: 6. CDR3 sequence: CASSQSGTGLASNQPQHF. Here the CDR3 DNA reads TGCGCCAGCAGTCAATCCGGGACAGGGTTGGCTAGCAATCAGCCCCAGCATTTT.

The count of this clone is one. The rearrangement uses TRBV11-2 and TRBJ1-1, with TRBD1 as a possible D gene (5 bases). Germline assignment: CDR1 SGHAT and CDR2 FQNNGV. CDR3 length: 16 amino acids. V was clipped by 7 bases and J by 0 bases, with 18 bases between them. CDR3 residues: CASTLGTGVMNTEAFF. In DNA form, the CDR3 reads TGTGCCAGCACCCTAGGGACCGGTGTCATGAACACTGAAGCTTTCTTT.

The J gene is TRBJ1-2, the V gene TRBV7-3; 9 nucleotides agree with TRBD1. Germline trimming cut 5 bases from V and 2 bases from J; bases unmatched to any gene: 6. Germline values: CDR1 SGHTA, CDR2 FQGTGA. CDR3 length: 15 residues. CDR3: CASSTTGTGNYGYTF. CDR3 in DNA: TGTGCCAGCAGCACAACCGGGACAGGGAACTATGGCTACACCTTC.

The chain is built from TRBV7-8 and TRBJ1-2, with 9 bases that match TRBD1. Germline lookup yields CDR1 SGHVS and CDR2 FQNEAQ. After removal of 1 base from V and 5 bases from J, the junction contained 2 bases not matched to a gene. This CDR3 region has 14 residues. The CDR3 spells CASSLETGGYGYTF. The CDR3 nucleotides are TGTGCCAGCAGCTTAGAGACAGGGGGGTATGGCTACACCTTC.

The gene calls are TRBV9 and TRBJ2-3; TRBD2 aligns across 9 bases. CDR1 is SGDLS, CDR2 YYNGEE, per germline. The CDR3 contains 13 residues. Losses at the gene ends were 7 bases for V and 2 bases for J; bases not matched to a gene: 2. The CDR3 nucleotides are TGTGCCAGCGGGACTAGCCTCACAGATACGCAGTATTTT. It specifies CASGTSLTDTQYF. The full variable domain, completed using reference TRBV9 and TRBJ2-3, is DSGVTQTPKHLITATGQRVTLRCSPRSGDLSVYWYQQSLDQGLQFLIQYYNGEERAKGNILERFSAQQFPDLHSELNLSSLELGDSALYFCASGTSLTDTQYFGPGTRLTVL.

J is TRBJ2-3 and V is TRBV2; no firm D call. Deletions cut 4 bases from V and 5 bases from J, with 7 bases between. This CDR3 has 12 amino acids. CDR1 and CDR2 (germline): SNHLY, FYNNEI. This CDR3 is CASSVRGDTQYF. The CDR3, as DNA: TGTGCCAGCAGTGTTCGCGGAGATACGCAGTATTTT.

This chain uses TRBV6-5 with TRBJ1-1; D is uncertain. V was pared by 4 bases and J by 3 bases, with 9 bases between. Germline CDR1 is MNHEY and CDR2 is SVGAGI. The CDR3 loop spans 13 amino acids. The DNA of the CDR3 is TGTGCCAGCAGTTCAGACGAGGACACTGAAGCTTTCTTT. Translated, it gives CASSSDEDTEAFF.

The chain has TRBV15 and TRBJ1-1, with 9 bases lining up with TRBD1. With 3 bases clipped from V and 1 base from J, the junction kept 15 bases outside the gene matches. The CDR3 has 19 residues. Germline V lookup: CDR1 LNHNV, CDR2 YYDKDF (reference sequence). In DNA, the CDR3 is TGTGCCACCAGCAGTCCTAAATCGGGTTGGACAGGGGCGAACACTGAAGCTTTCTTT. It yields the protein CATSSPKSGWTGANTEAFF.

The J gene is TRBJ1-1, the V gene TRBV6-2 or TRBV6-3; D possibly corresponds to TRBD1 (5 bases). The CDR3 loop spans 18 amino acids. V dropped 2 bases and J dropped 5 bases, with 24 bases sitting between them. Per germline, CDR1 MNHEY and CDR2 SVGEGT. The CDR3 is CASSYPQGLGRAETEAFF. For the CDR3, the DNA is TGTGCCAGCAGTTACCCACAAGGTCTGGGGCGTGCGGAGACTGAAGCTTTCTTT.

The V call is TRBV5-1, the J call TRBJ2-7; 8 positions agree with TRBD1. Germline V gene sequence: CDR1 SGHRS, CDR2 YFSETQ. The CDR3 has 15 residues. With V trimmed by 4 bases and J by 7 bases, 13 bases remained unmatched. CDR3 residues: CASSLVPTGVREQYF. The CDR3 coding sequence is TGCGCCAGCAGCCTGGTCCCGACAGGGGTGAGGGAGCAGTACTTC.

J is TRBJ2-7 and V is TRBV2, with TRBD2 matching over 14 bases. Germline V gene data show CDR1 as SNHLY and CDR2 as FYNNEI. The ends lost 6 bases at V and 3 bases at J; junction bases unmatched: 1. This CDR3 region has 14 residues. CDR3: CASRGTSGGYEQYF. DNA for the CDR3: TGTGCCAGCAGAGGGACTAGCGGGGGCTACGAGCAGTACTTC.

The chain uses TRBV28 and TRBJ1-5, with D perhaps matching TRBD1 (5 bases). V lost 2 bases and J 3 bases, leaving 8 bases between the germline ends. Germline V gene data show CDR1 as MDHEN and CDR2 as SYDVKM. The CDR3 length is 14 residues. CDR3: CASSLEGNNQPQHF. The CDR3 bases are TGTGCCAGCAGTTTAGAGGGGAACAATCAGCCCCAGCATTTT.

The V gene is TRBV7-9, the J gene TRBJ1-6; TRBD1 agrees at 9 bases. The germline gives CDR1 SEHNR, CDR2 FQNEAQ (reference sequence). Trimming cost V 4 bases and J 8 bases; bases outside gene matches: 9. The CDR3 runs 16 residues. The CDR3 DNA is TGTGCCAGCAGCTACTACAGGGGGCCCCCCCATTCACCCCTCCACTTT. It yields the protein CASSYYRGPPHSPLHF.

This clone was detected once. The V call is TRBV14, the J call TRBJ1-1; possible D gene TRBD1, 5 bases. The CDR3 runs to 13 residues. V was trimmed by 7 bases and J by 4 bases, leaving 13 bases between them. Germline assignment: CDR1 SGHDN and CDR2 FVKESK. The CDR3 nucleotides read TGTGCCAGCATTAAGGGGCGTTCCACTGAAGCTTTCTTT. This encodes CASIKGRSTEAFF.

The CDR3 loop is CASSLATGIEAFF. CDR3 DNA sequence: TGTGCCAGCAGTTTAGCGACAGGAATTGAAGCTTTCTTT. This rearrangement joins TRBV12-3 or TRBV12-4 to TRBJ1-1; TRBD1 might be the D (6 bases). With 0 bases removed from V and 7 bases from J, the gap between germline ends came to 9 bases. CDR3 length: 13 residues.

The chain couples TRBV25-1 to TRBJ1-1; no clear D. The CDR3 covers 12 residues. Trimming left V 5 bases short and J 5 bases short, with 9 bases between. From germline, CDR1 is MGHDK and CDR2 SYGVNS. The CDR3 is CASSFGLTEAFF. CDR3 DNA: TGTGCCAGCAGTTTCGGGTTGACTGAAGCTTTCTTT.